The source of this T cell receptor (beta chain) is a study of cytomegalovirus exposure and HLA in healthy donors. The study's findings and limits: The study reported that TCR beta sequences accurately predicted HLA-A and HLA-B alleles in most subjects. HLA alleles showed associations with around 15,000 TCR beta sequences in a later analysis, at a 0.05 false discovery rate. The study put some 150 TCR beta chains on its list as cytomegalovirus-associated.

Primers for the PCR totalled 60 Vbeta and 13 Jbeta. Clones were read by immunoSEQ multiplex PCR, and TCRdb kept only the in-frame ones, dropping some. The data contain 100,000 or so clones, around two thirds of them seen just once; the ten biggest clones take up less than 4.5%. This CDR3 spans 18 amino acids. In germline, CDR1 is SGHNT, CDR2 YYREEE (reference sequence). V lost 6 bases, J lost 7 bases, and 22 bases stayed unmatched. About this clone: Its antigen is undetermined.

The clonotype comes from a young man in good health and CMV-seropositive. The chain has TRBV5-4 and TRBJ1-2, with 9 bases lining up with TRBD1. Sequencing input: PBMCs. The CDR3 bases are TGTGCCAGCACCCAAAGGGGGGACAGGGAATGGGAGGAGCTTGGCTACACCTTC. It specifies CASTQRGDREWEELGYTF.